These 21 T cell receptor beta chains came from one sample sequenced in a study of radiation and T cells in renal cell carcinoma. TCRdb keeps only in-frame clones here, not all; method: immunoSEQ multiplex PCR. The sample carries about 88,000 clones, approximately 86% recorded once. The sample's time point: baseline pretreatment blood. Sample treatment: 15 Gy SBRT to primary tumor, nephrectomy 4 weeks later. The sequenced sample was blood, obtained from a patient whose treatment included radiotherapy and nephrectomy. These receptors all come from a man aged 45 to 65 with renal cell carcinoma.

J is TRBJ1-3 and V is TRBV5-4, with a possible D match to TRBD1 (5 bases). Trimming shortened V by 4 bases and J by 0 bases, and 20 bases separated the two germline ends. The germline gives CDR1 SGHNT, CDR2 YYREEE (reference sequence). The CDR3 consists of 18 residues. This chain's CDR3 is CASSPGQKEIISGNTIYF. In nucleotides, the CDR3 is TGTGCCAGCAGCCCAGGGCAGAAGGAGATTATCTCTGGAAACACCATATATTTT.

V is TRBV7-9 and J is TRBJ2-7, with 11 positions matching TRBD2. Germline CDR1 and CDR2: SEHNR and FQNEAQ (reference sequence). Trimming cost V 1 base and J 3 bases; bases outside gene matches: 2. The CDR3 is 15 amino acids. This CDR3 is CASSLGLAGYYEQYF. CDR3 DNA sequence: TGTGCCAGCAGCTTAGGACTAGCGGGATACTACGAGCAGTACTTC.

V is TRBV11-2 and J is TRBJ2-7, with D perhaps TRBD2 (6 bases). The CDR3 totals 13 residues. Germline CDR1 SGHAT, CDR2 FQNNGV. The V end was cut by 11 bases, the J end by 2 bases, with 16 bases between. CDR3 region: CAVVSGTTYEQYF. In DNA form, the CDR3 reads TGTGCCGTCGTTAGCGGTACTACCTACGAGCAGTACTTC.

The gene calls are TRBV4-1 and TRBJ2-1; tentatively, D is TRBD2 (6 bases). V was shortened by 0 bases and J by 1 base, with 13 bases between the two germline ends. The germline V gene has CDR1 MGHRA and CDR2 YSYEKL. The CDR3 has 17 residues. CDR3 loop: CASSQESGSRSYNEQFF. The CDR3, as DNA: TGCGCCAGCAGCCAAGAGTCCGGGAGTAGATCCTACAATGAGCAGTTCTTC.

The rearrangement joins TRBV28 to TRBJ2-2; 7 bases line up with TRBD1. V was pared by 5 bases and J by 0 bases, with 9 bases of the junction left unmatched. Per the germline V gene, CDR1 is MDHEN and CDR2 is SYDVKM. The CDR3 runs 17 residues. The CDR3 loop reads CASSKDRDRANTGELFF. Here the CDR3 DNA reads TGTGCCAGCAGTAAAGACAGGGATCGGGCGAACACCGGGGAGCTGTTTTTT.

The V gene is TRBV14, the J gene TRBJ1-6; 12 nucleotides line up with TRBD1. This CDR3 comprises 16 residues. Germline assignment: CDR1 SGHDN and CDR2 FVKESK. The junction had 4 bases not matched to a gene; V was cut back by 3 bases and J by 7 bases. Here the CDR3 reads CASSQLGQGANSPLHF. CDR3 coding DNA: TGTGCCAGCAGCCAGCTGGGACAGGGGGCGAATTCACCCCTCCACTTT.

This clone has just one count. CDR3 loop: CASSGLAGGGSYNEQFF. CDR3 bases: TGCGCCAGCAGCGGACTAGCGGGAGGGGGTTCCTACAATGAGCAGTTCTTC. V is TRBV10-1 and J is TRBJ2-1, with 15 bases fitting TRBD2. This CDR3 region has 17 residues. V shed 6 bases, J shed 1 base, and the junction held 4 bases outside the gene matches. CDR1 is WNHNN and CDR2 is SYGVQD in the germline V gene (reference sequence).

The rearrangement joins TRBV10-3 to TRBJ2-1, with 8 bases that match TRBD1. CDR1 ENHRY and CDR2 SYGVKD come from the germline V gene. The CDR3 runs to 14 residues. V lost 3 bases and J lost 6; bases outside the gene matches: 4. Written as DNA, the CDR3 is TGTGCCATCAGTGACAGGGGGCCGGGCAATGAGCAGTTCTTC. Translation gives CAISDRGPGNEQFF.

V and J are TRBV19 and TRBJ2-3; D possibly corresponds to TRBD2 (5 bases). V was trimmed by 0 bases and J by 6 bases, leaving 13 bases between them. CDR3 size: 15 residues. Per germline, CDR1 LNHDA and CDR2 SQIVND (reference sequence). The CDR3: CASSIDRGVEDTQYF. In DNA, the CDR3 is TGTGCCAGTAGTATAGATCGGGGTGTGGAGGATACGCAGTATTTT. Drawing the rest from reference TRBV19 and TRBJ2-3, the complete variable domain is DGGITQSPKYLFRKEGQNVTLSCEQNLNHDAMYWYRQDPGQGLRLIYYSQIVNDFQKGDIAEGYSVSREKKESFPLTVTSAQKNPTAFYLCASSIDRGVEDTQYFGPGTRLTVL.

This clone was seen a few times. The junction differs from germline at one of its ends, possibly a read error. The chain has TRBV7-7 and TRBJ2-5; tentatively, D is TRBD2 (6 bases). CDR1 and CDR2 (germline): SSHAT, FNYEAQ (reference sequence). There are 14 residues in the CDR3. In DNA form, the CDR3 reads TGTGCTAGCAGCCTTAGACCGAGCGGGGAGACCCAGTACTTC. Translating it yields CASSLRPSGETQYF.

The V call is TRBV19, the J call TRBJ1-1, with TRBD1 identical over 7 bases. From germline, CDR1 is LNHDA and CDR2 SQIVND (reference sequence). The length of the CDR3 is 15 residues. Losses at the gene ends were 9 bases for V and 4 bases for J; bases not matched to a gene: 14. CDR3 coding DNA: TGTGCCAGCGAAAGTACAACAGGGGCCCGCACTGAAGCTTTCTTT. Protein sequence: CASESTTGARTEAFF.

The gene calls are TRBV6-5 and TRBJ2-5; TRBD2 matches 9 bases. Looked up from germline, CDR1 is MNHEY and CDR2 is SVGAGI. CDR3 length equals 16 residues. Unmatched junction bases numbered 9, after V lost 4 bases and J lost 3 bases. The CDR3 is CASSFQRLAAKETQYF. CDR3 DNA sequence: TGTGCCAGCAGTTTCCAGAGACTAGCGGCTAAAGAGACCCAGTACTTC.

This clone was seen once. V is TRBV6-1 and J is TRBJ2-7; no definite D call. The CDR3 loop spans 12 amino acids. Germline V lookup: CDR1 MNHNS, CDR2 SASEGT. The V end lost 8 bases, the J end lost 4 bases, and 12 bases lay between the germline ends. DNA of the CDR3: TGTGCCAGCGCGCAGACTCATTACGAGCAGTACTTC. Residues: CASAQTHYEQYF.

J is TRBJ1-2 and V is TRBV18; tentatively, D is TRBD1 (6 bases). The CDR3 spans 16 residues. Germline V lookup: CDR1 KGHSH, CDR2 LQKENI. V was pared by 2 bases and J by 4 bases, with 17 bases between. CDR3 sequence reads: CASSPNRDLLGYGYTF. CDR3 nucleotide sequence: TGTGCCAGCTCACCAAACAGGGATCTTCTTGGCTATGGCTACACCTTC.

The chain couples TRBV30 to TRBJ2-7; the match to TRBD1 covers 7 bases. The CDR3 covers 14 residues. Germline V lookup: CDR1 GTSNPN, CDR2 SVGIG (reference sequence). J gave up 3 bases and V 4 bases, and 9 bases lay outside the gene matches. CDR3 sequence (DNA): TGTGCCTGGACCTACAGGGGTAGTCGCTACGAGCAGTACTTC. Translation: CAWTYRGSRYEQYF.

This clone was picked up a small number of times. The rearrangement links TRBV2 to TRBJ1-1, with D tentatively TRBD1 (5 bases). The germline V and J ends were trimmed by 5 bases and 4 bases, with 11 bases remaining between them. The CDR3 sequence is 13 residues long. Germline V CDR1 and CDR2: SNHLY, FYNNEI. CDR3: CASSLREITEAFF. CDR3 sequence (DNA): TGTGCCAGCAGTCTCAGGGAGATCACTGAAGCTTTCTTT. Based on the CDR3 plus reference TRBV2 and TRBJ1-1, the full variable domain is EPEVTQTPSHQVTQMGQEVILRCVPISNHLYFYWYRQILGQKVEFLVSFYNNEISEKSEIFDDQFSVERPDGSNFTLKIRSTKLEDSAMYFCASSLREITEAFFGQGTRLTVV.

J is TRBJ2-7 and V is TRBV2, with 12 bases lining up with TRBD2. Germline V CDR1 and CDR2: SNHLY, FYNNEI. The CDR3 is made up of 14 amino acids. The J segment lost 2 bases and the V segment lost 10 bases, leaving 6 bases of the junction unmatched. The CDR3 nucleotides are TGTGCCAACAAGAGGACTAGCGGGGCCTACGAGCAGTACTTC. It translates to CANKRTSGAYEQYF.

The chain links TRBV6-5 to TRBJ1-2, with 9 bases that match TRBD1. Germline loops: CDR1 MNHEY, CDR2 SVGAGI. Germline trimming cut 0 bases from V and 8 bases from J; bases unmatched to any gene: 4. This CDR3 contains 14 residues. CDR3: CASSYSGTGKGYTF. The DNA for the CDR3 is TGTGCCAGCAGTTACTCTGGGACAGGGAAAGGCTACACCTTC.

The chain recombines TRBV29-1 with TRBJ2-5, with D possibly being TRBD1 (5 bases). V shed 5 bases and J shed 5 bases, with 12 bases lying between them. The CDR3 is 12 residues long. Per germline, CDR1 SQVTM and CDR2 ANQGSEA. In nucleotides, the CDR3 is TGCAGCGTTACAGACCCAGGGGAGACCCAGTACTTC. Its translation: CSVTDPGETQYF. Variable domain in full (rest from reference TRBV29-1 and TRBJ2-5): SAVISQKPSRDICQRGTSLTIQCQVDSQVTMMFWYRQQPGQSLTLIATANQGSEATYESGFVIDKFPISRPNLTFSTLTVSNMSPEDSSIYLCSVTDPGETQYFGPGTRLLVL.

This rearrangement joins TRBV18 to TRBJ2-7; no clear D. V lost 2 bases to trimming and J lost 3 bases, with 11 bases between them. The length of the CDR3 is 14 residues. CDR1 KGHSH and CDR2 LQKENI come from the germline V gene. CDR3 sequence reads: CASSPKSNNYEQYF. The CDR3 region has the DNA TGTGCCAGCTCACCAAAGTCCAACAACTACGAGCAGTACTTC.

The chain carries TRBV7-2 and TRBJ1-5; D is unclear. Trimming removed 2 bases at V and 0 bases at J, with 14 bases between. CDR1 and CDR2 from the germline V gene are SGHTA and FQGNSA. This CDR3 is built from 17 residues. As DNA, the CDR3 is TGTGCCAGCAGCTTAATCGGCAACAGTTATAGCAATCAGCCCCAGCATTTT. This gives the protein CASSLIGNSYSNQPQHF.